This T cell receptor beta chain is from a study of coeliac disease (dated by TCRdb to between 2021 and 2024). In terms of the full investigation: High-resolution HLA typing was unavailable, so biased TRBV7-2 usage was queried as a proof of principle. TRB sequencing worked for samples from approximately 30 subjects, and these included 20 to 25 paired bulk unsorted intraepithelial and lamina propria cell samples. A total of about 30 patients took part in the full study: approximately 22 had serologically confirmed coeliac disease and 8 were controls with non-small intestinal disorders. The goal was to describe the TR repertoires of small intestinal T cells in active coeliac disease, in refractory type I coeliac disease, and in coeliac disease treated with a gluten-free diet. Small intestinal lymphocyte fractions from coeliac and non-coeliac patients were analysed in the study using next-generation sequencing of rearranged TRB and TRG CDR3 regions.

For this chain, trimming is 0 bases at the V end and 12 bases at the J end, and the number of junction bases without a gene match is 2. CDR1 and CDR2, looked up from the germline V gene, are LGHNA and YSLEER. Reading from cysteine to phenylalanine, the CDR3 counts 13 amino acids. Only CDR3 DNA remains: 39 bases, in frame from the first base. This clone was observed a handful of times. This clone's antigen is unknown. No quality values exist for individual bases; no much larger clone is one base distant. On the study overall, not on this receptor specifically: The approach was considered by the authors to be unsuitable for unbiased detection of gliadin-specific T cells, as gliadin-specific T cells are scarce and rarely shared between patients. For the most part, TRB repertoires were private, with most amino acid sequences found in only one sample, and V-gene usage showed no significant difference across disease groups. TRB and TRG repertoires of active coeliac intraepithelial and lamina propria samples showed lower clonality than controls, suggesting recruitment of diverse T cells. High-purity fractions were not obtained when intraepithelial cells were separated from lamina propria cells, so cross-contamination between compartments was possible.

Cells were frozen in aliquots of 500,000 to 650,000 in DMSO/FBS in liquid nitrogen, and a single aliquot from each fraction was used for sequencing. All 30 or so patients in the study underwent endoscopy and small intestinal biopsy. Intraepithelial cells were released from biopsies by stirring for one hour at 37 degrees C in RPMI containing EGTA, MgCl2 and 1% FBS. Genomic DNA was extracted from frozen unsorted cell fractions with the Qiagen DNeasy blood extraction kit. To prepare the library, the immunoSEQ multiplex PCR assay was applied. The TR loci underwent multiplexed PCR amplification, with J gene segments targeted by reverse primers and V gene segments targeted by forward primers. Amplified CDR3 regions were sequenced on the Illumina HiSeq System. Turning to the authors' computational methods: Closely related reads were merged by a nearest-neighbour algorithm to remove PCR and sequencing errors and to collapse the data into unique sequences. Repertoires were summarised in terms of clonality and T cell density, with T cell density defined as TR molecules per amount of genomic DNA input. Public TRs were defined as CDR3 amino acid sequences in at least 80% of unsorted samples, then tested for differential abundance between coeliac and control samples. Differences in clonality and density between disease groups were tested by Kruskal-Wallis tests, followed by Dunn post-tests. Held by TCRdb, this immuneACCESS table contains in-frame sequences only and omits some clones. Under half of the omission traces to an unresolved V gene where checked; the cause of the rest is unknown. The DNA was the basis for D and trimming; V, J and clone size are from that table. This sample lists 700 to 850 clones; 64% were detected once. The ten largest clones take up 45% of the sample.

Sequencing was carried out using intraepithelial lymphocytes from the gut. According to the study, the label for this sample's cell subset or site signals: intraepithelial cell (IEC) fraction of small intestinal biopsy. This clonotype was sampled from a man aged 80 or over without celiac disease. The sequence joins TRBV4-3 to TRBJ2-1; 10 of the junction bases match TRBD1. The CDR3 loop reads CASSQDRTGGQFF. In nucleotide form, the sequence is TGCGCCAGCAGCCAAGACCGGACAGGGGGGCAGTTCTTC.